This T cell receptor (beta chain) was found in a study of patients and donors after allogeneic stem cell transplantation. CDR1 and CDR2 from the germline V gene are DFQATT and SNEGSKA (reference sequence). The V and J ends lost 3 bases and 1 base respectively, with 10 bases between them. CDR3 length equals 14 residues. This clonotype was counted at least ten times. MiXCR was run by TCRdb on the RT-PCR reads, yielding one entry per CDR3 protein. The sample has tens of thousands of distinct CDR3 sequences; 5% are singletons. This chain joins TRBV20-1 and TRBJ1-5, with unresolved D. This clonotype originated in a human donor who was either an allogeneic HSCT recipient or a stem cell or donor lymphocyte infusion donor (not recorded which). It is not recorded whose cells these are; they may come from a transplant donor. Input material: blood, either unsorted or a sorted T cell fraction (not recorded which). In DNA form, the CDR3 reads TGCAGTGCTAGTGAGGGCAGCAGCAATCAGCCCCAGCATTTT. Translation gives CSASEGSSNQPQHF.